The clone carrying this T cell receptor (beta chain) occurred a few times. Its antigen is not known. This record belongs to a study of T-cell memory formation after mild COVID-19. Study background: Clustering of TCRs was largely donor specific.

Study findings and constraints: Contracting CD8+ clones were enriched in EMRA, CD4+ mainly in CM and EM. While clones contracting from day 15 to 85 were balanced between CD4 and CD8, later expanders leaned CD4+.

The CDR3 has 14 amino acids. Germline CDR1 reads DFQATT; CDR2 reads SNEGSKA (reference sequence). Trimming pared 1 base from V and 1 base from J, leaving 10 bases between. From 5'RACE with constant-segment primers came TCR alpha and TCR beta cDNA libraries that carried sample barcodes and UMIs. One entry per CDR3 protein results from TCRdb running MiXCR on the 5' RACE reads. The table lists about 340,000 distinct CDR3 sequences, 15% to 20% of them singletons. This chain connects TRBV20-1 to TRBJ1-1; no firm D call. The receptor comes from a man aged 18 to 30 who had mild COVID-19 (a few samples of this study predate the infection). Cell type and time point are not known. The sample consisted of PBMCs or a T cell subset sorted from them (not recorded which). CDR3 residues: CSARASGGNTEAFF. CDR3 nucleotide sequence: TGCAGTGCTAGAGCCTCGGGCGGGAACACTGAAGCTTTCTTT.